These 2 T cell receptor beta chains were sequenced from one sample in a study of control samples from healthy donors and cancer patients. The data were produced by immunoSEQ multiplex PCR, yet TCRdb's version contains in-frame clones alone and is incomplete. Of 50,000 or so clones in the sample, 93% were seen once. The source material was PBMCs. These receptor sequences come from a woman in her fifties or sixties with head and neck cancer.

The chain uses TRBV7-9 and TRBJ2-2; the D gene is possibly TRBD1 (6 bases). The V and J ends lost 5 bases and 0 bases respectively, with 16 bases between them. Germline-derived CDR1 and CDR2 are SEHNR and FQNEAQ (reference sequence). CDR3 length: 17 amino acids. CDR3 nucleotide sequence: TGTGCCAGCAGCCCGTCGGGTGGGGGCGCGAACACCGGGGAGCTGTTTTTT. It encodes CASSPSGGGANTGELFF.

The rearrangement uses TRBV25-1 and TRBJ2-7; D uncertain. Trimming removed 0 bases at V and 4 bases at J, with 10 bases between. The CDR3 totals 14 residues. The germline gives CDR1 MGHDK, CDR2 SYGVNS. The CDR3 DNA reads as TGTGCCAGCAGTGAATATCCCGGGCCATACGAGCAGTACTTC. Protein sequence: CASSEYPGPYEQYF.